This TCR beta chain was profiled in a study of blood T cells in healthy people across ages. Study in general: Template switching picked up about one barcoded beta molecule for each two T cells.

Germline V gene lookup returns CDR1 LGHNT and CDR2 FRNRAP. The CDR3 consists of 18 residues. Trimming left V 0 bases short and J 0 bases short, with 17 bases between. Study-wide results and caveats: Underestimates were what the diversity estimates from one million T cells were considered to be.

Note on this clonotype: Its matching antigen is unknown.

PCR was performed a second time for about 7 to 12 cycles using a sample-barcoded 5' primer and a J-beta primer mix. Tags on each cDNA molecule came from a template-switch adaptor with 12 random nucleotides. TCRdb re-derived calls from the 5' RACE reads in MiXCR, one entry per CDR3 protein. Of about 760,000 distinct CDR3 sequences listed, more than 20% were seen once; the top ten hold 9.4%. The same data also contributed to another study, on T cells of mothers and their children.

This sequence was found in a boy aged 5-17 years in good health. The source material was blood. J is TRBJ2-5 and V is TRBV12-5; no firm D call. The CDR3 spells CASGLVTEGTAYQETQYF. Here the CDR3 DNA reads TGTGCTAGTGGTTTGGTTACCGAAGGAACAGCGTACCAAGAGACCCAGTACTTC.